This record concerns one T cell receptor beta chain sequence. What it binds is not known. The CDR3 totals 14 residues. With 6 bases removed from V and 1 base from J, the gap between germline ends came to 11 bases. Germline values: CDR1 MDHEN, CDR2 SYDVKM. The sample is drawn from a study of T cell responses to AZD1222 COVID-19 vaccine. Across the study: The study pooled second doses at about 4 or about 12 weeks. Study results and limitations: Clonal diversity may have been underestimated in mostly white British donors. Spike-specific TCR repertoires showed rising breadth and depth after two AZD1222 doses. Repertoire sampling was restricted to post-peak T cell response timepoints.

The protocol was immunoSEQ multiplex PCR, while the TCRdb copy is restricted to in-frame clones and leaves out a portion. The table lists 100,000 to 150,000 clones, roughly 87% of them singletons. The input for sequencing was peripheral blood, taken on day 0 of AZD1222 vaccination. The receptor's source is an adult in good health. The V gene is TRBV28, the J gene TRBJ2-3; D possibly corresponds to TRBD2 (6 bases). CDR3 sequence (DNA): TGTGCCAGCAGATTCGGGAGTGGCACAGATACGCAGTATTTT. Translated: CASRFGSGTDTQYF.